This entry describes one TCR beta chain. The antigen is not known. CD45RO-negative, CCR7-selected cells formed the naive CD8 fraction, which excluded terminally differentiated effector memory CD45RA+ cells. All the donors were Caucasian adults who lived in Nashville, Tennessee. The record originates from a study of shared clonotypes between healthy human individuals. General study findings and limits: Investigators expected sequencing depth to affect clonotype sharing among donors.

Deep-level assay runs were performed. Here immunoSEQ multiplex PCR was the method, and the copy in TCRdb shows in-frame clones only, minus some. Here the sample spans about 1,900,000 clones, about 95% being singletons. The CDR3 has 16 residues. Germline V gene lookup returns CDR1 SGHNT and CDR2 YYREEE (reference sequence). Trimming took 4 bases from V and 5 from J; bases not matched to a gene: 12. The source is a man aged 18 to 29 in good health. The sample was naive CD8+ T cells sorted from blood. This sequence joins TRBV5-4 and TRBJ1-2; TRBD1 aligns across 9 bases. The DNA of the CDR3 is TGTGCCAGCAGCCTGTCCGGGACAGGGCTTTATTATGGCTACACCTTC. Amino acid sequence: CASSLSGTGLYYGYTF.